Below are 4 T cell receptor beta chains sequenced from a single sample in a study of T cell responses to AZD1222 COVID-19 vaccine. Using immunoSEQ multiplex PCR, the repertoire was profiled, and TCRdb retains in-frame clones only, with some absent. Of tens of thousands of clones in the sample, 65% to 80% were seen once. The sample here was peripheral blood, taken 28 days after the second AZD1222 dose. The origin of the receptors is an adult who received the AZD1222 COVID-19 vaccine.

The chain is built from TRBV19 and TRBJ2-1, with D possibly being TRBD2 (5 bases). CDR1 and CDR2 (germline): LNHDA, SQIVND (reference sequence). The V end lost 3 bases, the J end lost 2 bases, and 14 bases lay between the germline ends. CDR3 length: 16 residues. The CDR3 sequence: CASSISRAPPYNEQFF. DNA for the CDR3: TGTGCCAGTAGTATTTCGAGGGCCCCCCCCTACAATGAGCAGTTCTTC.

The chain combines TRBV3-1 (or the pseudogene TRBV3-2) with TRBJ1-1, with D possibly matching TRBD1 (5 bases). Germline CDR1 is LGHDT and CDR2 is YNNKEL (reference sequence). V was pared by 4 bases and J by 6 bases, with 12 bases between. This CDR3 has 13 amino acids. The CDR3 bases are TGTGCCAGCAGCCTGGGACCGACGCCTGAAGCTTTCTTT. This translates into CASSLGPTPEAFF.

This clone appeared a single time. The gene calls are TRBV28 and TRBJ1-2, with 8 bases that match TRBD1. The CDR3 is 13 residues long. Germline CDR1 MDHEN, CDR2 SYDVKM. V was clipped by 6 bases and J by 5 bases; unmatched bases: 5. The CDR3 sequence is CASRQDRGYGYTF. In DNA form, the CDR3 reads TGTGCCAGCAGACAAGACAGGGGTTATGGCTACACCTTC.

The chain links TRBV7-8 to TRBJ2-7; a weak D match, TRBD1 (6 bases). Germline V gene lookup returns CDR1 SGHVS and CDR2 FQNEAQ. The CDR3 extends over 15 amino acids. The V end was cut by 5 bases, the J end by 2 bases, with 16 bases between. CDR3 in DNA: TGTGCCAGCAGCGGCAGGGGCGATATGCCCTACGAGCAGTACTTC. As protein: CASSGRGDMPYEQYF.